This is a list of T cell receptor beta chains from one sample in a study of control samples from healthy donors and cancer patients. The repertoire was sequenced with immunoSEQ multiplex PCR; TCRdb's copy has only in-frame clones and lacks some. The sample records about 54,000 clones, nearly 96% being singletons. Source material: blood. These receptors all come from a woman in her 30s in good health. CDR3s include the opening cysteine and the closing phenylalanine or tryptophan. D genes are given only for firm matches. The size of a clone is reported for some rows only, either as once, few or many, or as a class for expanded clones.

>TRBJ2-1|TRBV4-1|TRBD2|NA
TGCGCCAGCAGCTGGACTAGCGGGAGCGATGAGCAGTTCTTC
CASSWTSGSDEQFF
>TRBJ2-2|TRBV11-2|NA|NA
TGTGCCAGCAGTTACGTTGGACAGAACACCGGGGAGCTGTTTTTT
CASSYVGQNTGELFF
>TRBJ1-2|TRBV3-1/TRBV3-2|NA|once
TGTGCCAGCAGCCAGGGGGGAAGGGGCTACACCTTC
CASSQGGRGYTF
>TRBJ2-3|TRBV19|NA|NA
TGTGCCAGTAGTTCGACTGGAGATACGCAGTATTTT
CASSSTGDTQYF
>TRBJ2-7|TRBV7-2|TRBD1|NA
TGTGCCAGCAGCTTAGTGGGGACAGGGGCCTACGAGCAGTACTTC
CASSLVGTGAYEQYF
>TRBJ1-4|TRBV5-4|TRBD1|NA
TGTGCCAGCAGCTCAGGGGGCGAAAAACTGTTTTTT
CASSSGGEKLFF
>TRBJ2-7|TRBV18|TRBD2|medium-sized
TGTGCCAGCTCACCCAGCGGGAGCGGCGAGCAGTACTTC
CASSPSGSGEQYF
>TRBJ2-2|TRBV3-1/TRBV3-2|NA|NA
TGTGCCAGCAGCCAAGCACCGACTACCGGGGAGCTGTTTTTT
CASSQAPTTGELFF
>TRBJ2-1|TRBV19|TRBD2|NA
TGTGCCAGTAGTATGTCTAGCGGGAACAATGAGCAGTTCTTC
CASSMSSGNNEQFF
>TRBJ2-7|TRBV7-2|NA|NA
TGTGCCAGCAGCGGAGGGGCGGGAAGGTCCTACGAGCAGTACTTC
CASSGGAGRSYEQYF
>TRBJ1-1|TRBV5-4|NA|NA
TGTGCCAGCGGGGTCGTGAACACTGAAGCTTTCTTT
CASGVVNTEAFF
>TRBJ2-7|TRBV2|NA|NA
TGTGCCAGCAGTGTAATAGGGGGGCTCTCCTACGAGCAGTACTTC
CASSVIGGLSYEQYF
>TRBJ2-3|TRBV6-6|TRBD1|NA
TGTGCCAGCAGGTCACAGGGGGCGCGAACAGATACGCAGTATTTT
CASRSQGARTDTQYF
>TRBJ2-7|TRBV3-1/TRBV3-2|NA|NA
TGTGCCAGCAGCCAAGGGCTCGGGACAACCTTC
CASSQGLGTTF
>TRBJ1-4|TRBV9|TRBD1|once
TGTGCCAGCAGCCCAAGACAGGGGGCTACTGAAAAACTGTTTTTT
CASSPRQGATEKLFF
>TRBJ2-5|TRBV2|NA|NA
TGTGCCAGCAGTGAAGGACGGTACCAAGAGACCCAGTACTTC
CASSEGRYQETQYF
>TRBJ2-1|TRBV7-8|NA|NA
TGTGCCAGCAGCTTAGTTGAGTGGGAGCAGTTCTTC
CASSLVEWEQFF
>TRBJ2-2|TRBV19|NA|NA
TGTGCCAGTAAAACAGGTACCGGGGAGCTGTTTTTT
CASKTGTGELFF
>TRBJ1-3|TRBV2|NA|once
TGTGCCAGCAGAGGGCGGTTAGAATCTGGAAACACCATATATTTT
CASRGRLESGNTIYF
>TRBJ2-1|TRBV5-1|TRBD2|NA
TGCGCCAGCAGCTCGGGACTAGCGTCCTACAATGAGCAGTTCTTC
CASSSGLASYNEQFF
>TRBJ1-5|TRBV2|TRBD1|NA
TGTGCCAGCAGTTACCAGGGGGCGGACCAGCCCCAGCATTTT
CASSYQGADQPQHF